The rows below give T cell receptor beta chains drawn from one sample of a study of persistence of HIV-infected CD4 T cells. The repertoire was sequenced with immunoSEQ multiplex PCR; TCRdb's copy has only in-frame clones and lacks some. The sample has roughly 34,000 clones; about four fifths are singletons. These receptors' targets are unknown. The sample here was CD4+ T cells sorted from PBMCs after roughly 19-hour stimulation, taken from a patient who received antiretroviral therapy. The origin of the receptors is an adult woman with HIV who was CMV-seropositive. Both conserved end residues are part of each CDR3. A D gene is named only where the DNA matches it firmly. The size entry is marked missing in some rows and otherwise reads once, few, many or a size class.

D gene | clone size | J gene | V gene | CDR3 DNA | CDR3 protein
- | - | TRBJ1-2 | TRBV12-5 | TGTGCTAGAAGGGACATCAAGTTCTATGGCTACACCTTC | CARRDIKFYGYTF
TRBD2 | few | TRBJ2-5 | TRBV7-3 | TGTGCCAGCAGCCCTACTAGCGCAGAGACCCAGTACTTC | CASSPTSAETQYF
- | - | TRBJ2-5 | TRBV5-1 | TGCGCCAGCAGCCCTTCCGGGACCCGGGGGGAGACCCAGTACTTC | CASSPSGTRGETQYF
- | - | TRBJ2-3 | TRBV11-3 | TGTGCCAGCAGCTTAGGAGGGGCGATGGATACGCAGTATTTT | CASSLGGAMDTQYF
TRBD2 | once | TRBJ2-7 | TRBV19 | TGTGCCAGTAGTATTGGGCTAGCGGGAAACTACGAGCAGTACTTC | CASSIGLAGNYEQYF
- | - | TRBJ2-3 | TRBV9 | TGTGCCAGCAGCGTCCGGACGGACCGCACAGATACGCAGTATTTT | CASSVRTDRTDTQYF
- | - | TRBJ1-4 | TRBV6-5 | TGTGCCAGCAGTTACTCGTCAGCGGGGAGGGAAAAACTGTTTTTT | CASSYSSAGREKLFF
- | - | TRBJ2-2 | TRBV11-3 | TGTGCCAGCAGCCCTGTGGGTACCGGGGAGCTGTTTTTT | CASSPVGTGELFF
- | once | TRBJ1-1 | TRBV20-1 | TGCAGTGCTAGAAGGGTGGAAGCTTTCTTT | CSARRVEAFF
- | - | TRBJ2-3 | TRBV5-4 | TGTGCCAGCAGGGTAGGGGGGACAGATACGCAGTATTTT | CASRVGGTDTQYF
- | - | TRBJ1-4 | TRBV4-1 | TGCGCCAGCAGCCAAGAAGTCTGGGCCCTTGGAAAACTGTTTTTT | CASSQEVWALGKLFF
- | - | TRBJ2-5 | TRBV7-8 | TGTGCCAGCAGCTCCCCCGTGCTCCAGAGCGTAAAGACCCAGTACTTC | CASSSPVLQSVKTQYF
- | - | TRBJ1-1 | TRBV5-6 | TGTGCCAGCAGCTTGGGGGTCCTGAACACTGAAGCTTTCTTT | CASSLGVLNTEAFF
TRBD1 | - | TRBJ1-5 | TRBV15 | TGTGCCACCAGCAGAGAGACAGGGGGCATACAGCCCCAGCATTTT | CATSRETGGIQPQHF
- | - | TRBJ1-1 | TRBV6-2/TRBV6-3 | TGTGCCAGCAGTTACTCGCCAGGGGCCTTGAACACTGAAGCTTTCTTT | CASSYSPGALNTEAFF
TRBD2 | - | TRBJ2-7 | TRBV4-1 | TGCGCCAGCAGCCAAGATCATACTAGCGGGGGTCCCTACGAGCAGTACTTC | CASSQDHTSGGPYEQYF
- | - | TRBJ2-7 | TRBV19 | TGTGCCAGTAGTATAGCTGAGGGGATGGGCGAGCAGTACTTC | CASSIAEGMGEQYF
- | - | TRBJ1-5 | TRBV30 | TGTGCCTGGAGCCGGGGGGGGTTTCAGCCCCAGCATTTT | CAWSRGGFQPQHF
- | - | TRBJ2-1 | TRBV10-3 | TGTGCCATCAGTGAGTCTGATCGTCTGTCCAATGAGCAGTTCTTC | CAISESDRLSNEQFF
TRBD1 | - | TRBJ1-2 | TRBV12-3/TRBV12-4 | TGTGCCAGCAGTTTGCGACAGGGATGGGGCTACACCTTC | CASSLRQGWGYTF
- | - | TRBJ1-1 | TRBV7-3 | TGTGCCAGCAGCCCCCATATGATACAGGGAAACGACACTGAAGCTTTCTTT | CASSPHMIQGNDTEAFF
TRBD1 | - | TRBJ1-2 | TRBV12-3/TRBV12-4 | TGTGCCAGCAGCTTGACAGGGGGCGATGGCTACACCTTC | CASSLTGGDGYTF
TRBD2 | - | TRBJ2-1 | TRBV9 | TGTGCCAGCAGCGCCCGGGACTACTCCGATGAGCAGTTCTTC | CASSARDYSDEQFF
- | once | TRBJ1-1 | TRBV19 | TGTGAGACTTTTTCCGGGAACACTGAAGCTTTCTTT | CETFSGNTEAFF
- | few | TRBJ1-2 | TRBV11-3 | TGTGCCAGCAGCTCAAGGGCCGGGCTCTTGGGCTACACCTTC | CASSSRAGLLGYTF
- | - | TRBJ1-1 | TRBV7-9 | TGTGCCAGCAGCTTACAGCGGTCAACCACTGAAGCTTTCTTT | CASSLQRSTTEAFF
TRBD1 | - | TRBJ1-3 | TRBV19 | TGTGCCTCTACAGGGGAGGCTGGAAACACCATATATTTT | CASTGEAGNTIYF
- | - | TRBJ1-5 | TRBV19 | TGTGCCAGTAGGTTAGAGAATCAGCCCCAGCATTTT | CASRLENQPQHF
- | - | TRBJ2-5 | TRBV2 | TGTGCCAGCAGGGGGGAGAAGAGGGAGACCCAGTACTTC | CASRGEKRETQYF
TRBD1 | - | TRBJ1-2 | TRBV6-5 | TGTGCCAGCAGGCCGCAGGGGGCCGGTGGCTACACCTTC | CASRPQGAGGYTF
- | - | TRBJ2-7 | TRBV7-9 | TGTGCCAGCAGCTTGGACGCAGCGTACGAGCAGTACTTC | CASSLDAAYEQYF
TRBD1 | - | TRBJ1-1 | TRBV6-2/TRBV6-3 | TGTGCCAGCAGTACTCAGGGGGACACTGAAGCTTTCTTT | CASSTQGDTEAFF
TRBD1 | - | TRBJ1-1 | TRBV10-3 | TGTGCGGATCACGAGGGACAGGGGAACACTGAAGCTTTCTTT | CADHEGQGNTEAFF
- | - | TRBJ1-6 | TRBV18 | TGTGCCAGCTCCGAAGAGAGTTCGAGTTCACCCCTCCACTTT | CASSEESSSSPLHF
- | - | TRBJ2-3 | TRBV5-1 | TGCGCCAGCAGCTTGGAGTATACGCAGTATTTT | CASSLEYTQYF
- | - | TRBJ2-1 | TRBV5-1 | TGCGCCAGCAGCTTGGAAACTGAGCAGTTCTTC | CASSLETEQFF
TRBD2 | few | TRBJ2-1 | TRBV10-3 | TGTGCCATCAAAAGAGCGGGAGGTACCTACAATGAGCAGTTCTTC | CAIKRAGGTYNEQFF
- | once | TRBJ2-5 | TRBV28 | TGTGCCAGCAGTTTAGTGGGGTTAGAGGAGACCCAGTACTTC | CASSLVGLEETQYF
TRBD1 | few | TRBJ1-1 | TRBV9 | TGTGCCAGCAGCTACACAGGGGCGAACACTGAAGCTTTCTTT | CASSYTGANTEAFF
- | few | TRBJ1-2 | TRBV25-1 | TGTGCCAGCAGTGAATTTACCAGCTACACCTTC | CASSEFTSYTF
TRBD2 | - | TRBJ2-5 | TRBV20-1 | TGCAGTGTCCGGGGGGGGGAGACCCAGTACTTC | CSVRGGETQYF
- | - | TRBJ2-2 | TRBV19 | TGTGCCAGTAGTATTACCCCATGGGGGAGCTGGGGCACCGGGGAGCTGTTTTTT | CASSITPWGSWGTGELFF
- | - | TRBJ1-2 | TRBV19 | TGTGCCAGTAGTCGAAGATCAGGGGCTGCTAGCTATGGCTACACCTTC | CASSRRSGAASYGYTF
- | - | TRBJ1-1 | TRBV18 | TGTGCCAGCTCACTGAACTCATTAAACACTGAAGCTTTCTTT | CASSLNSLNTEAFF
- | - | TRBJ2-1 | TRBV10-1 | TGCGCCAGCAGTGCTCGGGGTGGCGATGAGCAGTTCTTC | CASSARGGDEQFF
- | - | TRBJ1-1 | TRBV29-1 | TGCAGCGTTGAAAGCGAGGGCGCTGAAGCTTTCTTT | CSVESEGAEAFF
- | - | TRBJ1-1 | TRBV5-1 | TGCGCCAGCAGCTTGGAACAGCCCAACATGAACACTGAAGCTTTCTTT | CASSLEQPNMNTEAFF
TRBD1 | once | TRBJ2-7 | TRBV7-9 | TGTGCCAGCAGCCCAGGGACAGGGGCGGGGAGAGGGACTTACGAGCAGTACTTC | CASSPGTGAGRGTYEQYF
TRBD1 | - | TRBJ2-1 | TRBV3-1/TRBV3-2 | TGTGCCAGCAGCCGTGGACAGGGGGCCTACAATGAGCAGTTCTTC | CASSRGQGAYNEQFF
TRBD1 | - | TRBJ1-1 | TRBV19 | TGTGCCAGTACCGGGACAGGGAAGTCTGAAGCTTTCTTT | CASTGTGKSEAFF
- | - | TRBJ1-1 | TRBV18 | TGTGCCAGCTCATCGAACACAGGATCAATCAGGACTGAAGCTTTCTTT | CASSSNTGSIRTEAFF
- | - | TRBJ1-4 | TRBV11-3 | TGTGCCAGCAGCTCAACCCTATCAAACCAGGGTGAAAAACTGTTTTTT | CASSSTLSNQGEKLFF
TRBD1 | - | TRBJ1-2 | TRBV24-1 | TGTGCCACCAGTGATCACAATAACAGGGGTGAGGGCTACACCTTC | CATSDHNNRGEGYTF
- | - | TRBJ1-6 | TRBV5-4 | TGTGCCAGCAGCCCCAGTCCAACCTCCTATAATTCACCCCTCCACTTT | CASSPSPTSYNSPLHF
TRBD1 | - | TRBJ1-4 | TRBV5-4 | TGTGCCAGCAGCAGGGGACAGCAGAATGAAAAACTGTTTTTT | CASSRGQQNEKLFF